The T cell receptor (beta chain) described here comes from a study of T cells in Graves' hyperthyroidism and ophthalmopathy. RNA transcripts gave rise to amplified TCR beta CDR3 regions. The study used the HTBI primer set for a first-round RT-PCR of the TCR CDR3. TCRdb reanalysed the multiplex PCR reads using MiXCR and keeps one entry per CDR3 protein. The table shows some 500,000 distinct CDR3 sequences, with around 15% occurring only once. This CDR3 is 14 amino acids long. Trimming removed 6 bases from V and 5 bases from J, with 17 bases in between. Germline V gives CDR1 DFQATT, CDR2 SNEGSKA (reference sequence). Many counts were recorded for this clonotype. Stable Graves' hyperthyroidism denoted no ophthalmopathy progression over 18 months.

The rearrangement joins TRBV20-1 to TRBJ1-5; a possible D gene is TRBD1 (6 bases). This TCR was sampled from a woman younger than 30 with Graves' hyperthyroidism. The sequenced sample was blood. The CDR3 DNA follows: TGCAGTGCCCGGGACAAGGGCCAGTATCAGCCCCAGCATTTT. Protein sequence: CSARDKGQYQPQHF.